This entry concerns a single TCR beta chain. Its antigen is unidentified. The germline V and J ends were trimmed by 6 bases and 1 base, with 16 bases remaining between them. There are 16 residues in the CDR3. Germline V lookup: CDR1 LNHDA, CDR2 SQIVND (reference sequence). Libraries were prepared by immunoSEQ multiplex PCR; TCRdb keeps only in-frame clonotypes and omits some of them. The table has approximately 2,000 clones, about 84% seen once. This entry comes from a study of chemoradiotherapy in HPV16-positive cancers. Turning to the study itself: Two HPV16-positive patients' cells yielded candidate HPV-specific clones and common motifs.

Study-wide results and caveats: HPV-specific T cells were functionally defined from only a couple of HPV16-positive patients. Candidate HPV-specific clones and E7-related TCR motifs grew in tumor during treatment.

The chain recombines TRBV19 with TRBJ1-5; weak D call: TRBD1 (6 bases). Sequences were derived from tumor tissue, sampled from a patient who underwent chemoradiotherapy. The clonotype was recovered from a human donor with HPV-associated anogenital cancer. This CDR3 reads CASRLRQGMSNQPQHF. The CDR3 nucleotides are TGTGCCAGTAGGCTACGCCAGGGGATGAGCAATCAGCCCCAGCATTTT.